The source of this TCR beta chain is a study of neurological immune-mediated disorders. Trimming took 3 bases from V and 5 from J; bases not matched to a gene: 3. CDR1 and CDR2 (germline): MNHEY, SMNVEV (reference sequence). The CDR3 runs to 14 residues. This clonotype was seen ten or more times. Every sequencing run generated over 180 million TCR-beta sequences from 15-18 subjects. TCRdb fed the 5' RACE reads into MiXCR, producing one record per CDR3 protein. The table has roughly 3,900 distinct CDR3 sequences, approximately 32% seen once. The sample consisted of CD8+ T cells from blood. The origin of this receptor is a man in his forties or fifties with HTLV-1-associated myelopathy (HAM/TSP). V is TRBV27 and J is TRBJ2-3; TRBD1 aligns across 9 bases. The CDR3 DNA reads as TGTGCCAGCAGTTTGGGACAGGGTTTAGATACGCAGTATTTT. It codes for CASSLGQGLDTQYF.